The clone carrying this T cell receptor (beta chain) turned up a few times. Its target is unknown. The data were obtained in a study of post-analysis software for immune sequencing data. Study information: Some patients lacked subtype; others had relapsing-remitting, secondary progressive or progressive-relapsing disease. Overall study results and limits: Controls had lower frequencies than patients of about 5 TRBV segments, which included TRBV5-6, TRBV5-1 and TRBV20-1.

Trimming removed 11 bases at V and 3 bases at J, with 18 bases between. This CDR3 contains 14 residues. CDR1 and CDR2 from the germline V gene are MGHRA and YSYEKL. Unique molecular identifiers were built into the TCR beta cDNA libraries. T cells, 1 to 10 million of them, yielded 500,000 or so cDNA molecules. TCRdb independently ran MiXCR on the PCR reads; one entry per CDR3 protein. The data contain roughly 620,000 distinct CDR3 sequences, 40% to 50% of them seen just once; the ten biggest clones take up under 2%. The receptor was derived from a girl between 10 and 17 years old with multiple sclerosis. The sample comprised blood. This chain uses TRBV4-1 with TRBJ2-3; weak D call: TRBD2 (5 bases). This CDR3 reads CAVGVGLRTDTQYF. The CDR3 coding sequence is TGCGCCGTCGGGGTAGGGCTCAGGACAGATACGCAGTATTTT.